Listed below are T cell receptor beta chains from one sample, sequenced in a study. TCRdb re-analysed the RT-PCR reads in MiXCR, keeping a single row per CDR3 protein. The sample yields about 680,000 distinct CDR3 sequences, 11% to 15% seen once. The sequencing sample was made of memory CD4+ T cells from blood. The receptors here all came from a female donor in good health, serving as a healthy control. Both conserved end residues are part of each CDR3. The D gene is left open where the match is weak. Size is omitted from some rows. Given values are once, few, many or a class for expanded clones.

D: TRBD2; size: -; V: TRBV7-8; J: TRBJ2-1; CDR3: CASSAGTSGYNEQFF; DNA: TGTGCCAGCAGCGCCGGGACTAGCGGCTACAATGAGCAGTTCTTC
D: -; size: few; V: TRBV7-2; J: TRBJ2-1; CDR3: CASSSPTRIYNEQFF; DNA: TGTGCCAGCAGCTCCCCGACGCGAATCTACAATGAGCAGTTCTTC
D: TRBD2; size: -; V: TRBV20-1; J: TRBJ2-5; CDR3: CSASAGTSGVGTQYF; DNA: TGCAGTGCTTCCGCCGGGACTAGCGGGGTGGGGACCCAGTACTTC
D: TRBD2; size: -; V: TRBV20-1; J: TRBJ2-3; CDR3: CSAQLAGEEDTQYF; DNA: TGCAGTGCTCAACTAGCGGGGGAGGAAGATACGCAGTATTTT
D: -; size: -; V: TRBV10-3; J: TRBJ1-2; CDR3: CAIGDTRNYGYTF; DNA: TGTGCCATTGGGGACACGAGGAACTATGGCTACACCTTC
D: -; size: -; V: TRBV9; J: TRBJ2-1; CDR3: CASSVDLTVEQFF; DNA: TGTGCCAGCAGCGTAGACCTCACAGTTGAGCAGTTCTTC
D: -; size: few; V: TRBV5-1; J: TRBJ1-1; CDR3: CASSFGEGEAFF; DNA: TGCGCCAGCAGCTTCGGTGAGGGGGAAGCTTTCTTT
D: -; size: few; V: TRBV10-1; J: TRBJ1-1; CDR3: CASSEQGLGTEAFF; DNA: TGCGCCAGCAGTGAGCAGGGGTTGGGCACTGAAGCTTTCTTT
D: TRBD1; size: many; V: TRBV10-3; J: TRBJ1-5; CDR3: CAISDGQGGNQPQHF; DNA: TGTGCCATCAGTGACGGACAGGGAGGCAATCAGCCCCAGCATTTT
D: -; size: -; V: TRBV9; J: TRBJ1-4; CDR3: CASSVGIGGGENEKLFF; DNA: TGTGCCAGCAGCGTAGGTATTGGGGGCGGTGAGAATGAAAAACTGTTTTTT
D: TRBD1; size: -; V: TRBV5-1; J: TRBJ1-1; CDR3: CASSAGQGYTEAFF; DNA: TGCGCCAGCAGCGCGGGACAGGGATACACTGAAGCTTTCTTT
D: -; size: -; V: TRBV7-8; J: TRBJ2-2; CDR3: CASSYGFANTGELFF; DNA: TGTGCCAGCAGCTACGGGTTCGCGAACACCGGGGAGCTGTTTTTT
D: -; size: -; V: TRBV24-1; J: TRBJ1-2; CDR3: CATSDSPGIYGYTF; DNA: TGTGCCACCAGTGATTCTCCGGGGATCTATGGCTACACCTTC
D: -; size: few; V: TRBV6-5; J: TRBJ1-4; CDR3: CASSYGGLLNEKLFF; DNA: TGTGCCAGCAGTTACGGAGGGTTATTAAATGAAAAACTGTTTTTT
D: TRBD1; size: few; V: TRBV24-1; J: TRBJ1-1; CDR3: CATSDPKQGTTEAFF; DNA: TGTGCCACCAGTGATCCCAAACAGGGGACCACTGAAGCTTTCTTT
D: -; size: few; V: TRBV7-9; J: TRBJ1-1; CDR3: CASSLGGVMGPEAFF; DNA: TGTGCCAGCAGCTTAGGGGGAGTGATGGGACCTGAAGCTTTCTTT
D: TRBD1; size: many; V: TRBV12-3/TRBV12-4; J: TRBJ1-2; CDR3: CASSPQGNYGYTF; DNA: TGTGCCAGCAGCCCACAGGGGAACTATGGCTACACCTTC
D: -; size: -; V: TRBV6-6; J: TRBJ1-5; CDR3: CASSMRDTNQPQHF; DNA: TGTGCCAGCAGTATGAGGGACACCAATCAGCCCCAGCATTTT
D: TRBD1; size: -; V: TRBV27; J: TRBJ2-7; CDR3: CASSLSPPGQGAYEQYF; DNA: TGTGCCAGCAGTCTCTCCCCTCCGGGGCAGGGGGCTTACGAGCAGTACTTC
D: -; size: many; V: TRBV7-2; J: TRBJ2-1; CDR3: CASSFRDRMREQFF; DNA: TGTGCCAGCAGCTTCCGGGACCGCATGCGTGAGCAGTTCTTC
D: TRBD1; size: -; V: TRBV5-1; J: TRBJ2-5; CDR3: CASTFQRDRGETQYF; DNA: TGCGCCAGCACCTTCCAACGGGACAGGGGGGAGACCCAGTACTTC
D: -; size: few; V: TRBV28; J: TRBJ1-2; CDR3: CASSGQNANYGYTF; DNA: TGTGCCAGTTCGGGACAAAACGCTAACTATGGCTACACCTTC
D: TRBD1; size: few; V: TRBV5-1; J: TRBJ2-1; CDR3: CASSSKQGLGDEQFF; DNA: TGCGCCAGCAGCTCGAAACAGGGGCTGGGGGATGAGCAGTTCTTC
D: -; size: few; V: TRBV7-3; J: TRBJ1-1; CDR3: CASSLVGKLAFF; DNA: TGTGCCAGCAGCTTAGTGGGCAAACTTGCTTTCTTT
D: TRBD1; size: -; V: TRBV4-2; J: TRBJ2-7; CDR3: CASSPSRDSTYEQYF; DNA: TGTGCCAGCAGCCCCTCTCGGGACAGTACCTACGAGCAGTACTTC
D: -; size: -; V: TRBV20-1; J: TRBJ1-5; CDR3: CSALLGGAVDVQPQHF; DNA: TGCAGTGCTTTACTTGGGGGGGCGGTGGATGTTCAGCCCCAGCATTTT
D: -; size: few; V: TRBV6-5; J: TRBJ1-2; CDR3: CASSWGGGYTF; DNA: TGTGCCAGCAGTTGGGGGGGGGGCTACACCTTC
D: -; size: few; V: TRBV6-6; J: TRBJ1-2; CDR3: CASSYGEGTNYGYTF; DNA: TGTGCCAGCAGTTACGGCGAGGGGACCAACTATGGCTACACCTTC
D: -; size: -; V: TRBV28; J: TRBJ2-4; CDR3: CASSGASPNIQYF; DNA: TGTGCCAGCAGCGGAGCTAGCCCCAACATTCAGTACTTC
D: -; size: few; V: TRBV10-3; J: TRBJ1-1; CDR3: CAISQPGERGTEAFF; DNA: TGTGCCATCAGCCAGCCAGGGGAGAGGGGGACTGAAGCTTTCTTT
D: -; size: -; V: TRBV12-3/TRBV12-4; J: TRBJ2-1; CDR3: CASIQGQGYNEQFF; DNA: TGTGCCAGCATCCAAGGGCAGGGGTACAATGAGCAGTTCTTC
D: TRBD2; size: -; V: TRBV6-2/TRBV6-3; J: TRBJ2-5; CDR3: CASSSPGLAVQETQYF; DNA: TGTGCCAGCAGCTCACCGGGACTAGCGGTCCAAGAGACCCAGTACTTC
D: -; size: few; V: TRBV15; J: TRBJ2-7; CDR3: CATSRRDGRYEQYF; DNA: TGTGCCACCAGCAGGCGGGACGGCCGCTACGAGCAGTACTTC
D: TRBD1; size: -; V: TRBV20-1; J: TRBJ2-3; CDR3: CSATSSDRVKQYF; DNA: TGCAGTGCTACCTCCTCCGACAGGGTCAAACAGTATTTT
D: -; size: few; V: TRBV7-2; J: TRBJ1-2; CDR3: CASSTPGREGRGYTF; DNA: TGTGCCAGCAGCACACCAGGCAGGGAGGGCCGGGGCTACACCTTC
D: TRBD2; size: -; V: TRBV12-3/TRBV12-4; J: TRBJ2-1; CDR3: CASSVGTSGGAGDEQFF; DNA: TGTGCCAGCAGCGTTGGGACTAGCGGGGGGGCCGGTGATGAGCAGTTCTTC
D: TRBD2; size: many; V: TRBV20-1; J: TRBJ2-5; CDR3: CSARNPAGDQETQYF; DNA: TGCAGTGCTAGAAATCCAGCGGGGGACCAAGAGACCCAGTACTTC
D: TRBD1; size: many; V: TRBV20-1; J: TRBJ1-5; CDR3: CSAGQGEPQHF; DNA: TGCAGTGCAGGACAGGGCGAGCCCCAGCATTTT
D: -; size: -; V: TRBV5-6; J: TRBJ1-1; CDR3: CASSHQYNKNTEAFF; DNA: TGTGCCAGCAGCCACCAATATAACAAGAACACTGAAGCTTTCTTT
D: -; size: many; V: TRBV18; J: TRBJ2-3; CDR3: CASSPPQGPTDTQYF; DNA: TGTGCCAGCTCACCACCGCAGGGGCCCACAGATACGCAGTATTTT
D: -; size: -; V: TRBV15; J: TRBJ1-5; CDR3: CATRQDRDQPQHF; DNA: TGTGCCACCAGGCAGGATCGGGATCAGCCCCAGCATTTT
D: -; size: -; V: TRBV3-1; J: TRBJ1-5; CDR3: CASSQSPRAEQPQHF; DNA: TGTGCCAGCAGCCAAAGCCCACGGGCAGAACAGCCCCAGCATTTT
D: -; size: many; V: TRBV6-2/TRBV6-3; J: TRBJ2-3; CDR3: CASKGLADSTDTQYF; DNA: TGTGCCAGCAAGGGGCTAGCCGATAGCACAGATACGCAGTATTTT
D: -; size: few; V: TRBV6-2/TRBV6-3; J: TRBJ2-2; CDR3: CASSHNRAYPGELFF; DNA: TGTGCCAGCAGCCACAACAGGGCCTACCCCGGGGAGCTGTTTTTT
D: TRBD1; size: few; V: TRBV20-1; J: TRBJ1-2; CDR3: CSARDMDRVYGYTF; DNA: TGCAGTGCTAGAGATATGGACAGGGTTTATGGCTACACCTTC